These 6 T cell receptor beta chains share one sample of origin, sequenced in a study of shared T cell receptors in the human thymus. Libraries were prepared by immunoSEQ multiplex PCR; TCRdb keeps only in-frame clonotypes and omits some of them. The data show some 660,000 clones, about 89% seen once. The same sample was also studied in work on human thymus T cells.

Sequencing used thymocytes. These receptors were taken from a boy in the first two years of life with a congenital heart defect.

V and J are TRBV6-5 and TRBJ2-7, with 7 nucleotides matching TRBD1. V was clipped by 6 bases and J by 5 bases; unmatched bases: 7. The CDR3 has 13 amino acids. Per the germline V gene, CDR1 is MNHEY and CDR2 is SVGAGI. CDR3 residues: CASRPTGIHEQYF. The DNA for the CDR3 is TGTGCCAGCAGACCGACAGGGATCCACGAGCAGTACTTC.

V usage is TRBV9 and J usage is TRBJ2-1, with TRBD2 identical over 9 bases. This CDR3 has 17 residues. Per the germline V gene, CDR1 is SGDLS and CDR2 is YYNGEE. After removal of 3 bases from V and 1 base from J, the junction contained 8 bases not matched to a gene. The CDR3 DNA is TGTGCCAGCAGCGCCCGACTAGCGGTACGGTCCTACAATGAGCAGTTCTTC. This gives the protein CASSARLAVRSYNEQFF.

The chain has TRBV14 and TRBJ1-2, with 9 bases lining up with TRBD1. With V trimmed by 4 bases and J by 8 bases, 5 bases remained unmatched. Germline CDR1 is SGHDN and CDR2 is FVKESK. The CDR3 is 13 residues long. CDR3 nucleotides: TGTGCCAGCAGCCTACAGGGGGCTGACGGCTACACCTTC. Translated: CASSLQGADGYTF. Filled out from reference TRBV14 and TRBJ1-2, the complete variable domain reads EAGVTQFPSHSVIEKGQTVTLRCDPISGHDNLYWYRRVMGKEIKFLLHFVKESKQDESGMPNNRFLAERTGGTYSTLKVQPAELEDSGVYFCASSLQGADGYTFGSGTRLTVV.

The chain joins TRBV27 to TRBJ1-5, with D maybe TRBD1 (6 bases). This CDR3 is built from 13 residues. Germline CDR1 reads MNHEY; CDR2 reads SMNVEV (reference sequence). This CDR3 reads CVTGGAQGQPQHF. CDR3 nucleotides: TGTGTCACTGGGGGGGCGCAGGGTCAGCCCCAGCATTTT.

The chain employs TRBV10-3 and TRBJ2-7; D not resolved. Trimming stripped 6 bases from V and 2 bases from J, with 17 bases between. Per germline, CDR1 ENHRY and CDR2 SYGVKD. The CDR3 covers 15 residues. The CDR3 DNA follows: TGTGCCATCAGAACCACGAGCAGCGTAACCTACGAGCAGTACTTC. Residues: CAIRTTSSVTYEQYF.

For this clone: Other DNA sequences in the sample encode the same CDR3. The genes are TRBV7-8 and TRBJ1-5, with D unresolved. This CDR3 is built from 15 residues. Germline V gives CDR1 SGHVS, CDR2 FQNEAQ. V lost 4 bases to trimming and J lost 0 bases, with 10 bases between them. The CDR3 nucleotides read TGTGCCAGCAGCTCCTCGACTGATAGCAATCAGCCCCAGCATTTT. Translation: CASSSSTDSNQPQHF.